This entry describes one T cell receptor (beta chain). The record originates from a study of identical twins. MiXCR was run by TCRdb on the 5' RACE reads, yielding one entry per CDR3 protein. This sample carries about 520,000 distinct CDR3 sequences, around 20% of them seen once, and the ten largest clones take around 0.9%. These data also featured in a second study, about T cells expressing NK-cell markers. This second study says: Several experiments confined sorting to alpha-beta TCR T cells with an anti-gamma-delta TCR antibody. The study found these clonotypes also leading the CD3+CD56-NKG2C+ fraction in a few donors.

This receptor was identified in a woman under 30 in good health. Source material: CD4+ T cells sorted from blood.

CDR3 amino acids: CASSEAWLLQETQYF. The CDR3 DNA reads as TGTGCCAGCAGTGAAGCTTGGCTATTACAAGAGACCCAGTACTTC. The chain couples TRBV2 to TRBJ2-5; D gene uncertain. The CDR3 length is 15 residues. Looked up from germline, CDR1 is SNHLY and CDR2 is FYNNEI. V was pared by 0 bases and J by 2 bases, with 10 bases between. Complete variable domain (other parts from reference TRBV2 and TRBJ2-5): EPEVTQTPSHQVTQMGQEVILRCVPISNHLYFYWYRQILGQKVEFLVSFYNNEISEKSEIFDDQFSVERPDGSNFTLKIRSTKLEDSAMYFCASSEAWLLQETQYFGPGTRLLVL.